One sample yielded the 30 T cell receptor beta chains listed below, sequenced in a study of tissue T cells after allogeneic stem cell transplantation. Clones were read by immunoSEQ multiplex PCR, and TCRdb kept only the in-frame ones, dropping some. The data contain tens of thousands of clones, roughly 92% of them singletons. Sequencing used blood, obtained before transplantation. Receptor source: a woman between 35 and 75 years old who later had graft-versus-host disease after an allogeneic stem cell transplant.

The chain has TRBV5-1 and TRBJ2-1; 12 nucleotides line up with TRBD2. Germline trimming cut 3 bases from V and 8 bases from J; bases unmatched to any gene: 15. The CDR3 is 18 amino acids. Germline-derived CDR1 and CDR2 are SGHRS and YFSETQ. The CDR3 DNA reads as TGCGCCAGCAGCTCAGGACTAGCGGGATCCGGGGGAGGCGATGAGCAGTTCTTC. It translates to CASSSGLAGSGGGDEQFF.

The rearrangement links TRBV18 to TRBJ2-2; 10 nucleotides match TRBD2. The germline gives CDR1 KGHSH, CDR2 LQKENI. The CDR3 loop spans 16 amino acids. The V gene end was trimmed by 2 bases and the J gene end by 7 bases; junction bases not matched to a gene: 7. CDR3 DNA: TGTGCCAGCTCACCATCTAGCGGGAGCTCCGGCGGGGAGCTGTTTTTT. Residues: CASSPSSGSSGGELFF.

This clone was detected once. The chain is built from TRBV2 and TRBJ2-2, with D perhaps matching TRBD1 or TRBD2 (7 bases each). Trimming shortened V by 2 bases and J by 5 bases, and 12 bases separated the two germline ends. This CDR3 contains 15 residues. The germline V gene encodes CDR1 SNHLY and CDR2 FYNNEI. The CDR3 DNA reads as TGTGCCAGCAGTGAAAACAGGGGAGGGACCGGGGAGCTGTTTTTT. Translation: CASSENRGGTGELFF.

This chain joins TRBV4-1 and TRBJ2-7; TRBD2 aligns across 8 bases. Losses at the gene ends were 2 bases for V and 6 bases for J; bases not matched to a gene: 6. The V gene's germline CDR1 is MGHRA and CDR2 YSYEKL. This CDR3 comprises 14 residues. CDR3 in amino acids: CASSQTSGSSEQYF. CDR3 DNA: TGCGCCAGCAGCCAAACGAGCGGGAGTAGCGAGCAGTACTTC.

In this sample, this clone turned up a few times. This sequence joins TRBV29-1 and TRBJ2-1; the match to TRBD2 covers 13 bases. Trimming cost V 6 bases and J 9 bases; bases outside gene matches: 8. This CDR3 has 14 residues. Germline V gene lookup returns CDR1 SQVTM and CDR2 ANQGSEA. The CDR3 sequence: CSVGGLAGRGEQFF. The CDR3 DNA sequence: TGCAGCGTGGGGGGACTAGCGGGAAGGGGTGAGCAGTTCTTC.

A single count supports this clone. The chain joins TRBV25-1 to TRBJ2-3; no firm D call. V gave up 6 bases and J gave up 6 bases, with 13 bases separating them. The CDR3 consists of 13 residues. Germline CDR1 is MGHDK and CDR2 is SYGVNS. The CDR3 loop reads CASSGRTYDTQYF. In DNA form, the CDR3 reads TGTGCCAGCAGCGGCCGAACTTACGATACGCAGTATTTT. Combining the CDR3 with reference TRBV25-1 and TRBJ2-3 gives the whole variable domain EADIYQTPRYLVIGTGKKITLECSQTMGHDKMYWYQQDPGMELHLIHYSYGVNSTEKGDLSSESTVSRIRTEHFPLTLESARPSHTSQYLCASSGRTYDTQYFGPGTRLTVL.

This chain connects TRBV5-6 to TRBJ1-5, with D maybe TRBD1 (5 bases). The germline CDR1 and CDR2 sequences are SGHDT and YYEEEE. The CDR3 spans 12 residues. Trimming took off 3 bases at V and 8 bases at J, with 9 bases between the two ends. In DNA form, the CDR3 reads TGTGCCAGCAGCTCGCAGGGAGAGCCCCAGCATTTT. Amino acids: CASSSQGEPQHF.

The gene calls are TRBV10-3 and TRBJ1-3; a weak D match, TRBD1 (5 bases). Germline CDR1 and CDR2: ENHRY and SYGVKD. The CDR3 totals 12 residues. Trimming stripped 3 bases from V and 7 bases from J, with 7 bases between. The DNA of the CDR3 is TGTGCCATCAGTGAACGGGACAACACCATATATTTT. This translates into CAISERDNTIYF.

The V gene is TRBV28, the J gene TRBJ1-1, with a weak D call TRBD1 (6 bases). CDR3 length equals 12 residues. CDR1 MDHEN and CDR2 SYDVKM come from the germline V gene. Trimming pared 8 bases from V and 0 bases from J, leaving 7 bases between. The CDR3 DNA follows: TGTGCCAGCGGGACATTGAACACTGAAGCTTTCTTT. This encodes CASGTLNTEAFF.

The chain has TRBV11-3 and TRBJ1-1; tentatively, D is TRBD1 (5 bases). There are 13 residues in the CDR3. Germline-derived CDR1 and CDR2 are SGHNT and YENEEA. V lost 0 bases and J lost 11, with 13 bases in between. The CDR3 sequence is CASSLEPGTTAFF. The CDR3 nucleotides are TGTGCCAGCAGCTTAGAACCGGGGACGACGGCTTTCTTT.

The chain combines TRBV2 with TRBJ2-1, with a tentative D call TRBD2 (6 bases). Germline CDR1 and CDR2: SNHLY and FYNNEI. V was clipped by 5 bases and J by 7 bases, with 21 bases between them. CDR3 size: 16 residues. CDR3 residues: CASSKETGTLMNEQFF. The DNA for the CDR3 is TGTGCCAGCAGTAAGGAAACCGGGACTCTAATGAATGAGCAGTTCTTC.

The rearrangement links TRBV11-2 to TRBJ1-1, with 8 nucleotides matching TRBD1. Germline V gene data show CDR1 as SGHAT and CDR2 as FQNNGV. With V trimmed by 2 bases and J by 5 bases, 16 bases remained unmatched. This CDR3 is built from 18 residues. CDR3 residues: CASSLPPRTGWDGTEAFF. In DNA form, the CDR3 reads TGTGCCAGCAGCTTACCCCCCCGGACAGGGTGGGATGGTACTGAAGCTTTCTTT. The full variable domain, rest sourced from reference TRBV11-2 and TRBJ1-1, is EAGVAQSPRYKIIEKRQSVAFWCNPISGHATLYWYQQILGQGPKLLIQFQNNGVVDDSQLPKDRFSAERLKGVDSTLKIQPAKLEDSAVYLCASSLPPRTGWDGTEAFFGQGTRLTVV.

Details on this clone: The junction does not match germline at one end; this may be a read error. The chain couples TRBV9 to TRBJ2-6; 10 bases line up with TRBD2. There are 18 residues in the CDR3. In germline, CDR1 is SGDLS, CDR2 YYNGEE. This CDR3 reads CAPSGGDRGVTGANVLTF. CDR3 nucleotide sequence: TGCGCCCCCAGCGGGGGGGACCGGGGAGTTACTGGGGCCAACGTCCTGACTTTC.

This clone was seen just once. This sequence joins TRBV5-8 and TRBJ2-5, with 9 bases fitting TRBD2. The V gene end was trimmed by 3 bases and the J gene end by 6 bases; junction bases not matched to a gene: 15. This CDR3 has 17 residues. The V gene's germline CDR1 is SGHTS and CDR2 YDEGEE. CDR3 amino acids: CASSYLAGSTPQQTQYF. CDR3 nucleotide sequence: TGTGCCAGCAGCTACCTAGCGGGGTCCACTCCTCAACAGACCCAGTACTTC.

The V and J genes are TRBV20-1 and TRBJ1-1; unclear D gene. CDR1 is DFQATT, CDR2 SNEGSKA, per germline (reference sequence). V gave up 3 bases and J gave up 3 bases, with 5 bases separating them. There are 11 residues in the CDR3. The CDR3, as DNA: TGCAGTGCTAGGGACTACACTGAAGCTTTCTTT. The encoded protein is CSARDYTEAFF.

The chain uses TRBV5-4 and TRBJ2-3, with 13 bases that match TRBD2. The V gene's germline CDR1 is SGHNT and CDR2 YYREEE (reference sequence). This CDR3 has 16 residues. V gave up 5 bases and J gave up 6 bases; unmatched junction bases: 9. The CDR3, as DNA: TGTGCCAGCAGAGTACTAGCGGGAGGGCGGGAGGATACGCAGTATTTT. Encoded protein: CASRVLAGGREDTQYF.

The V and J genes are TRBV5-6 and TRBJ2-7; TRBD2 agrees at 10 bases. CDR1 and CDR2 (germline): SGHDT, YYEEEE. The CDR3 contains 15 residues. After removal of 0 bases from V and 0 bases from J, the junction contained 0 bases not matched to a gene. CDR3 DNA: TGTGCCAGCAGCTTGGGACTAGCGGGCTCCTACGAGCAGTACTTC. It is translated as CASSLGLAGSYEQYF. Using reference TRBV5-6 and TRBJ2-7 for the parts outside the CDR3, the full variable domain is DAGVTQSPTHLIKTRGQQVTLRCSPKSGHDTVSWYQQALGQGPQFIFQYYEEEERQRGNFPDRFSGHQFPNYSSELNVNALLLGDSALYLCASSLGLAGSYEQYFGPGTRLTVT.

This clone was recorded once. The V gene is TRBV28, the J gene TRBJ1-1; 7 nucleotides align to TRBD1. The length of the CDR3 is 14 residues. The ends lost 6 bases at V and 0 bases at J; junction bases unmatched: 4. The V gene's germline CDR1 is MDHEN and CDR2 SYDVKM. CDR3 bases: TGTGCCAGCAGATGGGACAGCTTGAACACTGAAGCTTTCTTT. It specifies CASRWDSLNTEAFF.

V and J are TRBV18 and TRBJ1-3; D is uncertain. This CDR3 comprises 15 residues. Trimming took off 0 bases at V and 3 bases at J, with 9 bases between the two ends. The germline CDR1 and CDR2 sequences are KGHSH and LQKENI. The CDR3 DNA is TGTGCCAGCTCACCACCGGGTTATAATGGAAACACCATATATTTT. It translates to CASSPPGYNGNTIYF.

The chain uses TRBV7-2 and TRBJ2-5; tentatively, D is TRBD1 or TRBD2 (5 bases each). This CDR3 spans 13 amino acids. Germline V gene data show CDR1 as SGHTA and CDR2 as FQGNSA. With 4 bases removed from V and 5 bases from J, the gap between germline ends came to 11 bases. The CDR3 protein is CASSSGRRETQYF. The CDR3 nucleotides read TGTGCCAGCAGCTCGGGACGCCGGGAGACCCAGTACTTC.

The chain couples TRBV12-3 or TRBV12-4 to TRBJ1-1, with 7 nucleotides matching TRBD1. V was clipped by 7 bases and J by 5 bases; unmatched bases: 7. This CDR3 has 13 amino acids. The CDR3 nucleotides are TGTGCCAGCAACTCAGGGGGGTTGACTGAAGCTTTCTTT. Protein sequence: CASNSGGLTEAFF.

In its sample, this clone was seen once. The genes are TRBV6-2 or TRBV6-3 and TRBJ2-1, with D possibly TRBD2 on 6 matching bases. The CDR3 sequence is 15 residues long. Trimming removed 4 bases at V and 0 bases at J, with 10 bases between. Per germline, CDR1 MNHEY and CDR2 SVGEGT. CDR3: CASSSRGSSYNEQFF. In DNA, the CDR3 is TGTGCCAGCAGTTCCCGGGGGAGCTCCTACAATGAGCAGTTCTTC.

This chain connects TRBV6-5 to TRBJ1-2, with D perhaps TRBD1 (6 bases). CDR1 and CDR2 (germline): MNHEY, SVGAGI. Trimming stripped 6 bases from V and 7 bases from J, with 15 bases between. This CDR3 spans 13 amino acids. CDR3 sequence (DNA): TGTGCCAGCAGACTAACAGGGAGAGGTGGCTACACCTTC. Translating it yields CASRLTGRGGYTF.

The CDR3 sequence: CASSSGTAYYEQYF. The CDR3 nucleotides read TGTGCCAGCAGTTCCGGGACAGCCTACTACGAGCAGTACTTC. This rearrangement joins TRBV27 to TRBJ2-7, with 7 bases that match TRBD1. Germline lookup yields CDR1 MNHEY and CDR2 SMNVEV (reference sequence). The CDR3 is 14 residues long. J lost 3 bases, V lost 4 bases, and 6 bases had no gene match.

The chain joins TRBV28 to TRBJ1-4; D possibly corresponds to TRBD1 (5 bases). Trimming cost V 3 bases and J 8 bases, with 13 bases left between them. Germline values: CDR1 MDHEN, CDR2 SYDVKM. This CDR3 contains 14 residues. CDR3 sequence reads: CASSLGVQVEKLFF. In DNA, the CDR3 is TGTGCCAGCAGTTTGGGGGTTCAAGTCGAAAAACTGTTTTTT.

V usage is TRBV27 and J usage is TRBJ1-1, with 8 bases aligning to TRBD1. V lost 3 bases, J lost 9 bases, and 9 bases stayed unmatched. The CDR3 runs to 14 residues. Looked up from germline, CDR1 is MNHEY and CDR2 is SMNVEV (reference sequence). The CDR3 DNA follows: TGTGCCAGCAGTTTGGGGGACAGGACTGATCAAGCTTTCTTT. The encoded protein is CASSLGDRTDQAFF.

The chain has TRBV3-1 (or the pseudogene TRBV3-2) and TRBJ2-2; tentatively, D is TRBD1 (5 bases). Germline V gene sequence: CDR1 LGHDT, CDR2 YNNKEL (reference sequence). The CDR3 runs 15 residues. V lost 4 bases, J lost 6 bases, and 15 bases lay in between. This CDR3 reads CASSLPRGIAGELFF. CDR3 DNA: TGTGCCAGCAGCCTCCCTAGGGGTATCGCCGGGGAGCTGTTTTTT.

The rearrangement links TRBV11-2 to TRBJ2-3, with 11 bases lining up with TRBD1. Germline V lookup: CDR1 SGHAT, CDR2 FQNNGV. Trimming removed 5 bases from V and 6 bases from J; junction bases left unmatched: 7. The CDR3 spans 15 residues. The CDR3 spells CASSARDRGSDTQYF. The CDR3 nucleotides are TGTGCCAGCAGCGCCAGGGACAGGGGGTCGGATACGCAGTATTTT.

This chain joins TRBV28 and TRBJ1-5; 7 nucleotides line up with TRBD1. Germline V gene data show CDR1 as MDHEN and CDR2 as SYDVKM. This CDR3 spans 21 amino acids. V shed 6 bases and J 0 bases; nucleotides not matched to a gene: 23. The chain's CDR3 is CASRGGGGGWRGQNSNQPQHF. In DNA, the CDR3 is TGTGCCAGCAGGGGTGGGGGAGGGGGCTGGAGGGGCCAGAATAGCAATCAGCCCCAGCATTTT. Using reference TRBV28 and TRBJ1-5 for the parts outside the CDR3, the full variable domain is DVKVTQSSRYLVKRTGEKVFLECVQDMDHENMFWYRQDPGLGLRLIYFSYDVKMKEKGDIPEGYSVSREKKERFSLILESASTNQTSMYLCASRGGGGGWRGQNSNQPQHFGDGTRLSIL.

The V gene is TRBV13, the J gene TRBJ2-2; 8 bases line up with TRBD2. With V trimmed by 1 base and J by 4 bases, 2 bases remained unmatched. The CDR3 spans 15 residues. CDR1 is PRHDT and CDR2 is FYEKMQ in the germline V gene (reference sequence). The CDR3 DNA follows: TGTGCCAGCAGCTTAGTTGCGGGAGGCACCGGGGAGCTGTTTTTT. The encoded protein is CASSLVAGGTGELFF.